The 19 T cell receptor beta chains reported below all come from one sample, sequenced in a study of blood T cell repertoires in COVID-19. Here immunoSEQ multiplex PCR was the method, and the copy in TCRdb shows in-frame clones only, minus some. The table records several thousand clones, around 80% of them present only once. The material sequenced was peripheral blood. Every receptor here comes from a human donor with active COVID-19. The donor label of this sample is uncertain.

The chain joins TRBV4-1 to TRBJ2-1; TRBD1 might be the D (7 bases). Trimming shortened V by 1 base and J by 7 bases, and 14 bases separated the two germline ends. Per germline, CDR1 MGHRA and CDR2 YSYEKL. This CDR3 spans 15 amino acids. The CDR3 DNA follows: TGCGCCAGCAGCCAAGTTGTACAGGGGAGGAATGAGCAGTTCTTC. Amino acid sequence: CASSQVVQGRNEQFF.

This clone was recorded only once. The CDR3: CASSSRQRTSSLAYNEQFF. CDR3 DNA sequence: TGTGCCAGCAGCTCGCGCCAAAGGACTAGCTCGCTAGCCTACAATGAGCAGTTCTTC. The rearrangement links TRBV7-8 to TRBJ2-1; the match to TRBD2 covers 8 bases. With 4 bases clipped from V and 2 bases from J, the junction kept 16 bases outside the gene matches. Germline V CDR1 and CDR2: SGHVS, FQNEAQ. This CDR3 is 19 amino acids long.

The chain employs TRBV27 and TRBJ2-7; D gene uncertain. CDR3 size: 15 residues. V was clipped by 0 bases and J by 0 bases, with 9 bases between them. Germline V CDR1 and CDR2: MNHEY, SMNVEV (reference sequence). As DNA, the CDR3 is TGTGCCAGCAGTTTATCGACTCTCAGCTCCTACGAGCAGTACTTC. Its protein is CASSLSTLSSYEQYF.

The J gene is TRBJ2-2, the V gene TRBV5-1, with D possibly being TRBD1 (7 bases). V was cut by 4 bases and J by 5 bases, with 18 bases left in between. Germline assignment: CDR1 SGHRS and CDR2 YFSETQ. The CDR3 loop spans 16 amino acids. CDR3 nucleotides: TGCGCCAGCAGCCCTATAAAGGGGGCGGGGACCGGGGAGCTGTTTTTT. It translates to CASSPIKGAGTGELFF.

The gene calls are TRBV5-1 and TRBJ2-5; D might be TRBD2 (6 bases). With 0 bases removed from V and 2 bases from J, the gap between germline ends came to 14 bases. The CDR3 is 16 residues long. Germline V CDR1 and CDR2: SGHRS, YFSETQ. The CDR3, as DNA: TGCGCCAGCAGCTTGGCCCATCTCGGGGGTCAAGAGACCCAGTACTTC. It yields the protein CASSLAHLGGQETQYF. The whole variable domain, remainder taken from reference TRBV5-1 and TRBJ2-5, is KAGVTQTPRYLIKTRGQQVTLSCSPISGHRSVSWYQQTPGQGLQFLFEYFSETQRNKGNFPGRFSGRQFSNSRSEMNVSTLELGDSALYLCASSLAHLGGQETQYFGPGTRLLVL.

This clone was detected only once. The genes are TRBV3-1 (or the pseudogene TRBV3-2) and TRBJ2-5, with D maybe TRBD1 (5 bases). CDR3 length equals 18 residues. V shed 0 bases and J shed 0 bases, with 17 bases lying between them. Germline-derived CDR1 and CDR2 are LGHDT and YNNKEL (reference sequence). CDR3 DNA: TGTGCCAGCAGCCAAGACAGGGTTGGGCCGCCGTACCAAGAGACCCAGTACTTC. It translates to CASSQDRVGPPYQETQYF.

This clone was counted once. This chain connects TRBV28 to TRBJ1-2; 11 positions match TRBD1. The junction had 13 bases not matched to a gene; V was cut back by 5 bases and J by 8 bases. This CDR3 comprises 16 residues. Germline loops: CDR1 MDHEN, CDR2 SYDVKM. The CDR3: CASSQRTGGSTGGYTF. The CDR3 DNA is TGTGCCAGCAGTCAGCGGACAGGGGGCTCCACGGGCGGCTACACCTTC.

The chain links TRBV6-1 to TRBJ2-3, with TRBD2 matching 11 bases. CDR3 length: 16 residues. CDR1 and CDR2 from the germline V gene are MNHNS and SASEGT. V shed 4 bases, J shed 1 base, and the junction held 4 bases outside the gene matches. As DNA, the CDR3 is TGTGCCAGCAGTGCCTATAGCGGGGGGGGCACAGATACGCAGTATTTT. Encoded protein: CASSAYSGGGTDTQYF.

This clone has more than one count but fewer than ten. The chain recombines TRBV19 with TRBJ2-7; TRBD1 is a possible D gene (5 bases). The CDR3 is 15 amino acids. CDR1 and CDR2 (germline): LNHDA, SQIVND (reference sequence). V was trimmed by 6 bases and J by 2 bases, leaving 17 bases between them. Here the CDR3 reads CASSRSRQSTYEQYF. The CDR3 coding sequence is TGTGCCAGTAGCCGATCCCGACAGAGTACCTACGAGCAGTACTTC.

The CDR3 DNA reads TGTGCCAGCTCACCAACCCCGGGACAGGGGAACACTGAAGCTTTCTTT. It translates to CASSPTPGQGNTEAFF. V usage is TRBV18 and J usage is TRBJ1-1; 9 bases agree with TRBD1. The V gene's germline CDR1 is KGHSH and CDR2 LQKENI. The ends lost 2 bases at V and 1 base at J; junction bases unmatched: 5. CDR3 length: 16 residues.

This chain connects TRBV12-5 to TRBJ2-2; 7 nucleotides agree with TRBD1. The CDR3 extends over 16 amino acids. Germline V CDR1 and CDR2: LGHNT, FRNRAP. V lost 0 bases and J lost 4; bases outside the gene matches: 5. The CDR3 bases are TGTGCTAGTGGTTTGGTATGGACAGGCACCACCGGGGAGCTGTTTTTT. Protein: CASGLVWTGTTGELFF.

The DNA of the CDR3 is TGCGCCAGCAGCCCCACGGGACAGGGGTTTCAGCCCCAGCATTTT. It encodes CASSPTGQGFQPQHF. V is TRBV4-1 and J is TRBJ1-5, with 10 bases that match TRBD1. There are 15 residues in the CDR3. In germline, CDR1 is MGHRA, CDR2 YSYEKL. V dropped 4 bases and J dropped 6; count of bases not matched to a gene: 6.

V is TRBV19 and J is TRBJ2-7; D might be TRBD2 (5 bases). CDR1 and CDR2 from the germline V gene are LNHDA and SQIVND (reference sequence). CDR3 length equals 15 residues. V lost 3 bases to trimming and J lost 2 bases, with 14 bases between them. The CDR3, as DNA: TGTGCCAGTAGTATTAAGGCGGACTCCCCCTACGAGCAGTACTTC. This encodes CASSIKADSPYEQYF. Drawing the rest from reference TRBV19 and TRBJ2-7, the complete variable domain is DGGITQSPKYLFRKEGQNVTLSCEQNLNHDAMYWYRQDPGQGLRLIYYSQIVNDFQKGDIAEGYSVSREKKESFPLTVTSAQKNPTAFYLCASSIKADSPYEQYFGPGTRLTVT.

V gene TRBV7-2 combines with J gene TRBJ1-2, with 7 bases that match TRBD1. V shed 4 bases and J 7 bases; nucleotides not matched to a gene: 6. The CDR3 length is 13 residues. Germline V gene lookup returns CDR1 SGHTA and CDR2 FQGNSA. CDR3 loop: CASSWTGSRGYTF. CDR3 bases: TGTGCCAGCAGCTGGACAGGTTCGCGTGGCTACACCTTC.

The table lists this clone with a count of one. The chain joins TRBV2 to TRBJ2-5; TRBD2 agrees at 12 bases. The trim removed 6 bases at V and 4 bases at J, leaving 6 bases unmatched. The length of the CDR3 is 15 residues. Per the germline V gene, CDR1 is SNHLY and CDR2 is FYNNEI. DNA of the CDR3: TGTGCCAGCAGACCACTAGCGGGGGGAATAGAGACCCAGTACTTC. It encodes CASRPLAGGIETQYF.

V is TRBV12-5 and J is TRBJ2-7; no clear D gene. Per the germline V gene, CDR1 is LGHNT and CDR2 is FRNRAP. This CDR3 comprises 14 residues. Trimming shortened V by 0 bases and J by 3 bases, and 9 bases separated the two germline ends. The CDR3 sequence is CASGLVPGYYEQYF. CDR3 nucleotide sequence: TGTGCTAGTGGTTTGGTACCGGGTTACTACGAGCAGTACTTC.

The chain combines TRBV5-1 with TRBJ2-5; 7 nucleotides align to TRBD2. Trimming took 4 bases from V and 5 from J; bases not matched to a gene: 11. In germline, CDR1 is SGHRS, CDR2 YFSETQ. The CDR3 is 15 amino acids. The CDR3, as DNA: TGCGCCAGCAGCACCCAGACTAGCTCGTGGGAGACCCAGTACTTC. Encoded protein: CASSTQTSSWETQYF.

The rearrangement joins TRBV6-5 to TRBJ1-2, with TRBD1 as a possible D gene (6 bases). The CDR3 length is 14 residues. Germline loops: CDR1 MNHEY, CDR2 SVGAGI. V lost 0 bases to trimming and J lost 1 base, with 6 bases between them. CDR3 in amino acids: CASSYSDSNYGYTF. The CDR3 nucleotides read TGTGCCAGCAGTTACTCGGACAGTAACTATGGCTACACCTTC.

CDR3 sequence (DNA): TGTGCCAGCATGGCGGGGAGGAATGAGCAGTTCTTC. Amino acid sequence: CASMAGRNEQFF. The genes are TRBV12-3 or TRBV12-4 and TRBJ2-1; weak D call: TRBD2 (6 bases). Deletions cut 7 bases from V and 7 bases from J, with 11 bases between. The CDR3 runs 12 residues.